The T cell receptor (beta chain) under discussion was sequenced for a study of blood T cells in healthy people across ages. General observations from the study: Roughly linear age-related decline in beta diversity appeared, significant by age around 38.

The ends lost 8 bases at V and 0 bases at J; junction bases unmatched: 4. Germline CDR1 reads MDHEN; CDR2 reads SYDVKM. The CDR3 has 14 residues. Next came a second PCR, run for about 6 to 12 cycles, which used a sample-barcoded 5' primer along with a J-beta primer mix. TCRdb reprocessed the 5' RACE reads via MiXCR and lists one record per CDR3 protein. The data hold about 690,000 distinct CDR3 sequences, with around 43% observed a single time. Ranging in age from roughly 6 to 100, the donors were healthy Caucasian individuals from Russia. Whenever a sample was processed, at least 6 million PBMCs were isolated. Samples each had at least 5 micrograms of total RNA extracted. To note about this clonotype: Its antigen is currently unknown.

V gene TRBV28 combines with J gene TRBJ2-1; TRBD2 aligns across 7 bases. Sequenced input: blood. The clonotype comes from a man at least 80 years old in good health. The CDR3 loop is CASYGGGSYNEQFF. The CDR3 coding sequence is TGTGCCAGCTATGGGGGGGGCTCCTACAATGAGCAGTTCTTC.